These T cell receptor beta chains were read from a single sample in a study of blood T cells in healthy people across ages. TCRdb fed the 5' RACE reads into MiXCR, producing one record per CDR3 protein. The sample includes fewer than 650,000 distinct CDR3 sequences, about a quarter of them seen just once. A further study also used this sample, focusing on T cells of mothers and their children.

The sample consisted of blood. Source of these receptors: a boy under 10 years old in good health. CDR3s include the opening cysteine and the closing phenylalanine or tryptophan. Fields, in order: J gene, D gene, clone size, V gene, CDR3 protein, CDR3 DNA. The D gene is left open where the match is weak. Size is omitted from some rows. Given values are once, few, many or a class for expanded clones.

TRBJ1-1,-,-,TRBV25-1,CASSGLTGGHTEAFF,TGTGCCAGCAGTGGTCTAACTGGAGGCCACACTGAAGCTTTCTTT
TRBJ2-5,-,-,TRBV10-3,CAISEPGAVETQYF,TGTGCCATCAGTGAGCCAGGAGCGGTAGAGACCCAGTACTTC
TRBJ2-5,-,many,TRBV5-1,CASSTQETQYF,TGTGCCAGCAGCACACAAGAGACCCAGTACTTC
TRBJ1-2,-,-,TRBV29-1,CSVDAYYGYTF,TGCAGCGTTGACGCCTACTATGGCTACACCTTC
TRBJ2-7,TRBD2,-,TRBV4-3,CASSQDPGLAGGTYEQYF,TGCGCCAGCAGCCAAGATCCCGGACTAGCGGGAGGGACCTACGAGCAGTACTTC
TRBJ1-5,-,-,TRBV3-1,CASSRDTSNQPQHF,TGTGCCAGCAGCCGGGACACTAGCAATCAGCCCCAGCATTTT
TRBJ1-6,-,few,TRBV20-1,CSAREPPGSPLHF,TGCAGTGCTAGGGAGCCGCCTGGATCACCCCTCCACTTT
TRBJ2-1,-,few,TRBV5-1,CASSLGGEFAYNEQFF,TGCGCCAGCAGCTTGGGAGGGGAATTCGCCTACAATGAGCAGTTCTTC
TRBJ1-6,TRBD1,-,TRBV7-2,CASSTDRGVNSPLHF,TGTGCCAGCAGCACCGACAGGGGCGTAAACTCACCCCTCCACTTT
TRBJ2-2,-,-,TRBV10-3,CAIAFRVPGELFF,TGTGCCATCGCTTTTAGAGTCCCCGGGGAGCTGTTTTTT
TRBJ2-1,TRBD2,-,TRBV7-8,CASSLGTSGRANEQFF,TGTGCCAGCAGCTTAGGGACTAGCGGCCGGGCCAATGAGCAGTTCTTC
TRBJ2-5,TRBD1,many,TRBV11-2,CASSYNRGPQETQYF,TGTGCCAGCAGCTATAACAGGGGACCCCAAGAGACCCAGTACTTC
TRBJ2-1,-,-,TRBV12-3/TRBV12-4,CASKEGNEQFF,TGTGCCAGCAAGGAGGGTAATGAGCAGTTCTTC
TRBJ2-7,-,few,TRBV15,CATSRELAYEQYF,TGTGCCACCAGCAGAGAATTAGCCTACGAGCAGTACTTC